This entry concerns a single T cell receptor beta chain. Which antigen it targets is not known. No clone much larger than this one lies a single base away; base qualities are absent. The data are from a study of cytomegalovirus exposure and HLA in healthy donors (dated by TCRdb to the late 2010s). About the investigation overall: An earlier analysis of approximately 640 of the donors reported 250 to 350 Gb of sequence data and 120 million or so unique TCR beta sequences from 150 million to 200 million T cells. The study combined high-throughput TCR immunosequencing, statistical association of individual TCRs with disease status, and machine learning to predict cytomegalovirus infection status. An early release covering more than 500 HLA-typed donors comprised around 300 gigabases of sequencing data and approximately 85 million unique TCR sequences. Besides the first cohort of 550 to 750 subjects, a separate validation cohort made up of some 110 different subjects was used. HLA typing included class I and class II loci at four-digit resolution. An earlier analysis of 587 of the donors used high-throughput TCR beta sequencing to judge whether each TCR beta V gene segment behaved as functional or pseudogenic. The study aimed to test whether cataloging public T cell receptors could reveal signatures of past pathogen exposure. Alongside the repertoire data, information on donor age, sex, ethnicity and CMV serostatus was compiled. Among the approximately 430 genotyped donors, around 81% belonged to the genetic ancestry cluster associated with self-reported Caucasian donors. The number of donors typed differed by locus, with 629-630 for A, B, C, DRB1 and DQB1, roughly 520 for DQA1, over 600 for DPA1, and roughly 450 for DPB1. All discovery cohort repertoires had been generated on a single sequencing platform. The study used immunosequencing to profile the T cell repertoires of several hundred subjects and linked those repertoires to cytomegalovirus serostatus. A handful of DR-DQ haplotypes were handled as single units for association and clustering because linkage in the cohort was strong. In a later analysis, previously published TCR beta repertoires from about 670 donors were re-analyzed and high-resolution HLA genotyping was added so that TCR occurrence patterns could be studied. Rather than using new phenotypic data, the later analysis identified candidate immune exposures from TCR beta sequences and from how often those sequences occurred across donors. Among about 410 genotyped donors of the cohort, an average of roughly 230,000 unique TCR beta nucleotide sequences was sequenced per donor, of which roughly 18% were non-productive. A later genetic analysis took genome-wide SNP genotypes for about 60% of the roughly 670 donors and used that subset as a discovery cohort.

The CDR3 covers 15 residues, taking in both the cysteine and the phenylalanine. The CDR3 DNA has 45 bases and is translated from base 1. Between the V and J ends, shortened by 8 bases and 4 bases respectively, the junction contains 19 bases. As encoded in the germline V gene, CDR1 is MNHNS while CDR2 is SASEGT. The cohort comprised 550 to 700 healthy bone marrow donors. At the time of sampling, all cohort members were nominally healthy, though unrecorded immune exposures were likely present. The donor tested CMV seropositive and was one of the 289 seropositive cohort members. A peripheral blood sample was provided by each donor, and peripheral blood mononuclear cells were used for TCR beta sequencing. The Qiagen DNeasy Blood Extraction Kit was used to extract genomic DNA from the blood cell samples. Libraries were built with the immunoSEQ multiplex PCR assay. The multiplex PCR relied on a mix of 60 forward primers for TCR Vbeta segments and 13 reverse primers for TCR Jbeta segments. A multiplex PCR assay on genomic DNA amplified the CDR3 region of rearranged TCR beta genes. The amplified TCR beta libraries were sequenced on the Illumina HiSeq System as 87-base-pair reads. Turning to the authors' computational methods: Across the 700 or so repertoires, a later analysis counted tens of millions of unique TCR beta chains, some 11 million of which were shared by at least two donors. A nearest-neighbor algorithm error-corrected the raw reads and collapsed the reads into unique sequences, merging closely related sequences to remove PCR and sequencing errors. CDR3 sequences were aligned to IMGT reference sequences to assign V, D and J gene segments. For a sequence to be retained, at least a six-nucleotide match to both a V gene segment and a J gene segment was required. Rearrangements were classified as productive when the CDR3 lacked stop codons and remained in frame with V and J, and all other rearrangements were classified as non-productive. Following IMGT convention, CDR3 was defined as the stretch from the second conserved V-encoded cysteine to the conserved J-encoded phenylalanine. In an earlier analysis of more than 550 of the donors, sequences lacking an unambiguous match to a single V gene segment were excluded. In an earlier analysis of several hundred of the donors, V segments were called functional above 56.7% productive rearrangements and were called segregating when the between-donor standard deviation exceeded 5%. To diagnose cytomegalovirus status from the catalog of TCR beta chain sequences, a statistical classification framework was built. In a later analysis, TCR nucleotide sequences were compared against IMGT/GENE-DB human TR gene sequences so that V and J genes could be assigned. In a later analysis, CDR3 sequences and most-parsimonious VDJ recombination scenarios were assigned using the TCRdist pipeline. A later analysis defined each TCR beta chain by its CDR3 amino acid sequence plus V-gene family, and excluded reads lacking a unique V-gene family. A later analysis removed 592 highly shared, low-generation-probability nucleotide sequences to deal with suspected cross-contamination and a sequencing artifact. For each public chain, a later analysis derived a clonal expansion index from normalized ranks of inferred template counts within each repertoire. In a later analysis, generation probabilities were computed with a VDJ recombination model fitted to out-of-frame rearrangements, and the resulting probabilities were checked against IGoR. Hypergeometric tests were used in a later analysis to score TCR-TCR, TCR-HLA and TCR-CMV co-occurrence, with a repertoire-size bias correction applied to the TCR pairs. To estimate false discovery rates, a later analysis permuted the HLA or CMV assignments 20 times. In a later analysis, co-occurring TCRs were grouped using DBSCAN, and TCRdist sequence similarity was added for clustering within HLA-allele-positive subsets. Repertoires with fewer than 30,000 or more than 120,000 public chains were left out of co-occurrence clustering, as were about 5 repertoires with anomalous nucleotide sharing. The table was pulled from immuneACCESS by TCRdb, which kept in-frame rearrangements only. Such tables lose some clones; where checked, under half of the loss comes from unresolved V genes, and the rest has no known cause. For V, J and clone size, that table is used; D and trimming come from the DNA. Within this sample are more than 70,000 clones, with 70% of them counted one time only. Clones ranked in the top ten supply less than 10% of the sample.

Results and caveats for the whole study, not just this receptor: A later genetic analysis associated a missense DCLRE1C variant with V-gene and J-gene trimming of TCR beta chains, and an independent cohort replicated the association. The study listed approximately 150 TCR beta chains as associated with cytomegalovirus. In this cohort, only TCR beta chains were sequenced, and detectable features were limited by the absence of alpha or paired-chain data. A later genetic analysis reported fewer N-insertions in productive TCRs among donors in an Asian-associated ancestry cluster than the approximately 700-donor mean. Roughly 17 rarely observed V segments, including chromosome 9 orphons, were excluded from the earlier analysis of approximately 600 of the donors because counts were too low. Compared with equally common non-associated chains, HLA-associated TCR beta chains in a later analysis were more clonally expanded and had lower generation probabilities. A cluster of highly shared sequence variants was judged likely to be a technical artifact of the sequencing pipeline. Most TCR sequences were observed very rarely across donors, whereas some public TCRs were present in many individuals. Sequencing depth was assumed to be roughly uniform across donors in the presence/absence analyses, though that assumption may not hold. A later analysis associated roughly 17,000 TCR beta sequences with specific HLA alleles at a false discovery rate of 0.05. The 87-base-pair reads could not distinguish some IMGT-functional V segments, including TRBV6-2 and TRBV6-3, so those segments were excluded. According to a later analysis, TCR association rates differed among HLA loci, with DRB1 alleles showing the most associated TCRs and HLA-C alleles showing the fewest. HLA typing was unavailable for some donors at each locus, so association tests used only the typed subset. In an earlier analysis of about 540 of the donors, most TCR beta V segments were observed in productive rearrangements about 87% or about 30% of the time, broadly matching IMGT annotations. In vitro tests confirmed that three of the cytomegalovirus-associated TCR beta chains recognize cytomegalovirus antigens. It was suggested by the authors that the approach could potentially be generalized to other disease states and immunological phenotypes. Strong co-occurrence of HLA alleles, especially DR and DQ, made assigning TCR associations to individual alleles difficult. A later analysis reported that several top co-occurrence clusters appeared linked to parvovirus B19, influenza, CMV and Epstein-Barr virus. Linkage disequilibrium might explain the correlated functional status among segregating V segments, but an unknown experimental factor could not be excluded. Most CMV-associated TCR beta chains appeared to be HLA-restricted in a later analysis, and the HLA associations seemed to be driven largely by CMV exposure. The classifier was reported to diagnose cytomegalovirus status with high specificity and sensitivity in both the original and validation cohorts. A further reported finding was that TCR beta sequences accurately predicted the HLA-A and HLA-B alleles for most subjects in the first cohort. CMV serostatus was the only immune exposure information available for the cohort.

This TCR came from a woman aged 50 to 60 in good health and CMV-seropositive. The chain was built from TRBV6-1 and TRBJ2-3; the D gene is perhaps TRBD2, on 6 matching bases. The sample comprised PBMCs. The CDR3 protein sequence reads: CASLDPGLGSDTQYF. At the DNA level, the sequence is TGTGCCAGCCTAGATCCGGGACTTGGCTCAGATACGCAGTATTTT.